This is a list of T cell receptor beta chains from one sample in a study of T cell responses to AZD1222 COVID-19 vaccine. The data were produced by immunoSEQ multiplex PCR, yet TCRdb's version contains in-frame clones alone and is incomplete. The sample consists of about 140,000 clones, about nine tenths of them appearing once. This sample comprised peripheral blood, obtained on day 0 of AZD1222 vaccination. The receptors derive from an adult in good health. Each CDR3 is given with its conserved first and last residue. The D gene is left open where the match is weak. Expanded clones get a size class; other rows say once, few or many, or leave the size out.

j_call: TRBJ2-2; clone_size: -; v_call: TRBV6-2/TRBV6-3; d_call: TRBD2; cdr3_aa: CASSPAGANTGELFF; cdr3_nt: TGTGCCAGCAGTCCCGCGGGGGCGAACACCGGGGAGCTGTTTTTT
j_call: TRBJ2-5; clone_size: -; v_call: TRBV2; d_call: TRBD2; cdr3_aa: CASSLSGTSGFGEETQYF; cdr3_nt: TGTGCCAGCAGTCTAAGTGGGACTAGCGGGTTTGGGGAAGAGACCCAGTACTTC
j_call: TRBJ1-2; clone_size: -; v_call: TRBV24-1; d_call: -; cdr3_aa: CAHQKGDHGYTF; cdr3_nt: TGTGCCCACCAAAAGGGTGACCATGGCTACACCTTC
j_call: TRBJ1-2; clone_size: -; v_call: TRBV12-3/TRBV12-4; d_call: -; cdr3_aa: CAILEDGYTF; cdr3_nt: TGTGCCATTCTAGAGGATGGCTACACCTTC
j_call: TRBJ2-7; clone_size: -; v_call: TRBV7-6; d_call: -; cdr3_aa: CASSLGGTTYEQYF; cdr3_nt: TGTGCCAGCAGCTTAGGCGGGACCACCTACGAGCAGTACTTC
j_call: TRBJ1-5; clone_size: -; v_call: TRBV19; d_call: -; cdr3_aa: CASSIAQGTLEDSNQPQHF; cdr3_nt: TGTGCCAGTAGTATAGCCCAAGGGACATTGGAAGATAGCAATCAGCCCCAGCATTTT
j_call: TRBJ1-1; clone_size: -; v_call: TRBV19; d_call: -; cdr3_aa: CASSESQGTEAFF; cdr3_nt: TGTGCCAGTAGTGAGTCACAGGGCACTGAAGCTTTCTTT
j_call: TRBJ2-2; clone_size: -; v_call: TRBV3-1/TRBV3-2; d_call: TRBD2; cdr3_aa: CASSPRSGSAGANTGELFF; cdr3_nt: TGTGCCAGCAGCCCGAGATCGGGGTCTGCGGGGGCGAACACCGGGGAGCTGTTTTTT
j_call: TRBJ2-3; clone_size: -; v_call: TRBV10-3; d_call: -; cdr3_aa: CAIRPLGFTDTQYF; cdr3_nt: TGTGCCATCAGACCGCTAGGATTCACAGATACGCAGTATTTT
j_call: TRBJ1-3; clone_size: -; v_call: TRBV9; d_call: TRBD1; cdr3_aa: CASSSGQGAGNTIYF; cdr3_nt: TGTGCCAGCAGCTCGGGACAGGGGGCCGGAAACACCATATATTTT
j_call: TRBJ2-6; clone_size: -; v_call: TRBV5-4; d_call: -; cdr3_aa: CASSLGQDSGANVLTF; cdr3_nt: TGTGCCAGCAGCTTGGGGCAGGACTCTGGGGCCAACGTCCTGACTTTC
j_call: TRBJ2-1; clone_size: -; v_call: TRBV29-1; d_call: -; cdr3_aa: CSVDRTEEAPKFF; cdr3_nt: TGCAGCGTTGATCGTACGGAGGAGGCCCCTAAGTTCTTC
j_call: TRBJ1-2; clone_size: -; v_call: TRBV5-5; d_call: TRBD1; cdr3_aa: CASSFPDRAYGYTF; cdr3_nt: TGTGCCAGCAGCTTTCCCGACAGGGCCTATGGCTACACCTTC
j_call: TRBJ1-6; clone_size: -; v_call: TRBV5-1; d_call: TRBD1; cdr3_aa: CASSYDRAGNSPLHF; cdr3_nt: TGCGCCAGCAGCTACGACAGGGCGGGGAATTCACCCCTCCACTTT
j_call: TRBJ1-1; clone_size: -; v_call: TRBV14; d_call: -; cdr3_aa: CASSQDLQAWTEAFF; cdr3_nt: TGTGCCAGCAGCCAAGATCTACAGGCGTGGACTGAAGCTTTCTTT
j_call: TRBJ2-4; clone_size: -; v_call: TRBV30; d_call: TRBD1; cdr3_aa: CAWSWGQGDIQYF; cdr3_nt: TGTGCCTGGAGTTGGGGACAGGGGGACATTCAGTACTTC
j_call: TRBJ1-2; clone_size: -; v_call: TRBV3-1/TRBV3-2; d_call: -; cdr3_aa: CASSQVNGYTF; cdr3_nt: TGTGCCAGCAGCCAAGTGAATGGCTACACCTTC
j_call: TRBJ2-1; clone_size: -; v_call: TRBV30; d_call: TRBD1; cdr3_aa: CAWGQGAGEQFF; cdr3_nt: TGTGCCTGGGGACAGGGGGCGGGTGAGCAGTTCTTC
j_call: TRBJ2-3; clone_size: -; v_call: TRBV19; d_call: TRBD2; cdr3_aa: CASSIGKLAGRDTQYF; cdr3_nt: TGTGCCAGTAGTATAGGTAAACTAGCGGGGAGAGATACGCAGTATTTT
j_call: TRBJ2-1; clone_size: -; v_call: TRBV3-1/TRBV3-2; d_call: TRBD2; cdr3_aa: CASSQLAGENYNEQFF; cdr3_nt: TGTGCCAGCAGCCAATTGGCGGGAGAGAACTACAATGAGCAGTTCTTC
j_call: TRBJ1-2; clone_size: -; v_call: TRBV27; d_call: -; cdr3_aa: CASSLRTAGVSLYGYTF; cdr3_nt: TGTGCCAGCAGTTTACGGACGGCAGGGGTATCGCTCTATGGCTACACCTTC
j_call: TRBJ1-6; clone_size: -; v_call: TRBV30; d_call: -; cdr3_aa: CAWTGDNSPLHF; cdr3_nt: TGTGCCTGGACAGGGGATAATTCACCCCTCCACTTT
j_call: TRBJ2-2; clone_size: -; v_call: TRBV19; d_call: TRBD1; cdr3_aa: CAIKNSTGGLAGELFF; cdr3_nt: TGTGCCATTAAAAACTCGACAGGGGGCCTGGCCGGGGAGCTGTTTTTT
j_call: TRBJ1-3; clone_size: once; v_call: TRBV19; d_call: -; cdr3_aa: CASSMDKSGNTIYF; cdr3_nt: TGTGCCAGTAGTATGGACAAATCTGGAAACACCATATATTTT
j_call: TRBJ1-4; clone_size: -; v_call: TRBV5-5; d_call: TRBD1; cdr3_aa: CASIEGQGDEKLFF; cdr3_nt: TGTGCCAGCATCGAGGGGCAGGGGGACGAAAAACTGTTTTTT
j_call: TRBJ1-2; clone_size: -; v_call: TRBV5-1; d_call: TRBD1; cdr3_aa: CASSLVRQGRNYGYTF; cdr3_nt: TGCGCCAGCAGCTTGGTGAGACAGGGGCGTAACTATGGCTACACCTTC
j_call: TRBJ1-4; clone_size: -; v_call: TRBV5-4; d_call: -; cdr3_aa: CASSNQGIGEKLFF; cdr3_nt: TGTGCCAGCAGCAACCAGGGTATCGGGGAAAAACTGTTTTTT
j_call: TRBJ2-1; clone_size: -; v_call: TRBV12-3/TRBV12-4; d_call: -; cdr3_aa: CASSLGNSFEQFF; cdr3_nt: TGTGCCAGCAGCCTCGGCAACAGTTTTGAGCAGTTCTTC
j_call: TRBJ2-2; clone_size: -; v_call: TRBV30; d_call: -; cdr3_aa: CAWNTPGIGELFF; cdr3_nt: TGTGCCTGGAACACCCCCGGTATCGGGGAGCTGTTTTTT
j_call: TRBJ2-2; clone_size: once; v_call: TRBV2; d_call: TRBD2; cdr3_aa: CASSPRLAGATGELFF; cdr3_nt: TGTGCCAGCAGCCCTCGACTAGCGGGAGCGACCGGGGAGCTGTTTTTT
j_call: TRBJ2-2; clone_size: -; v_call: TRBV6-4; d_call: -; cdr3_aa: CASSDRLQANTGELFF; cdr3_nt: TGTGCCAGCAGTGACCGCCTCCAAGCGAACACCGGGGAGCTGTTTTTT
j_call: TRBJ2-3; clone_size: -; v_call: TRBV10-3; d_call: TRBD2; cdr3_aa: CAIIKGLAGESTDTQYF; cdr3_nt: TGTGCCATCATCAAGGGACTAGCGGGGGAGAGCACAGATACGCAGTATTTT
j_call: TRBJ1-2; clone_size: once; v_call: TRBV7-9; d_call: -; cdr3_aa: CASSLELVKVDGYTF; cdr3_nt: TGTGCCAGCAGCTTAGAATTGGTCAAAGTGGATGGCTACACCTTC
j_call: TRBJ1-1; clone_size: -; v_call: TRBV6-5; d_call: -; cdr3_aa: CATLDYPVAFF; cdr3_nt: TGTGCCACCCTTGATTACCCGGTAGCTTTCTTT
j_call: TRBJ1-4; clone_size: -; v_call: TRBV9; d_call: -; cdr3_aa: CASAPGRRDEKLFF; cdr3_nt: TGTGCCAGCGCCCCGGGCCGGAGGGATGAAAAACTGTTTTTT
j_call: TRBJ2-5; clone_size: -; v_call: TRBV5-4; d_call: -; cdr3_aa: CASSQHGGPKVETQYF; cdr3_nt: TGTGCCAGCAGCCAACATGGGGGCCCGAAGGTAGAGACCCAGTACTTC
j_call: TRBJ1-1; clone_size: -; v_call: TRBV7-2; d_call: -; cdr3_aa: CASSLMFRNPENTEAFF; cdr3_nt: TGTGCCAGCAGCTTAATGTTCAGAAACCCAGAGAACACTGAAGCTTTCTTT
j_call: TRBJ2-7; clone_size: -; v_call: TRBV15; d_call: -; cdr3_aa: CATSRDVGSSYEQYF; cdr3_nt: TGTGCCACCAGCAGAGATGTCGGGAGCTCCTACGAGCAGTACTTC
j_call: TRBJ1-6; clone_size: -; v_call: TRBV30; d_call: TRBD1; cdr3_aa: CAWSVLMTGAKSPLHF; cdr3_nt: TGTGCCTGGAGTGTCCTAATGACAGGGGCGAAATCACCCCTCCACTTT
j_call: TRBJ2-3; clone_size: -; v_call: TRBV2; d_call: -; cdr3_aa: CASSGSTGTQYF; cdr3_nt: TGTGCCAGCAGTGGATCTACGGGTACGCAGTATTTT
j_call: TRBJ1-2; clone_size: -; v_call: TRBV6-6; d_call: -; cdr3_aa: CASSTGTFDGYTF; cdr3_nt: TGTGCCAGCAGTACGGGGACGTTTGATGGCTACACCTTC
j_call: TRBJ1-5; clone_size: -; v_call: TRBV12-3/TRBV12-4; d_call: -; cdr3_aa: CASMSNQPQHF; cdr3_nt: TGTGCCAGCATGAGCAATCAGCCCCAGCATTTT